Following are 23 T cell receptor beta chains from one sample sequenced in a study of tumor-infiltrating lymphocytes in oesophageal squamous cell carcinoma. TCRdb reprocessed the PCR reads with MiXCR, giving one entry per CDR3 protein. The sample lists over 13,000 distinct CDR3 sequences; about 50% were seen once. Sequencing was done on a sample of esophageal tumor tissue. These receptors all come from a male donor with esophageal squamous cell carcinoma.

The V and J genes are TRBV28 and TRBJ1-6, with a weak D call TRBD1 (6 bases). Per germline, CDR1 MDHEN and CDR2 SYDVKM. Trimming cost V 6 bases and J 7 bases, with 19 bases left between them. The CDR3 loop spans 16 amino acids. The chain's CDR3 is CASSFLTWTDNSPLHF. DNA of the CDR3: TGTGCCAGCAGCTTTTTAACGTGGACAGACAATTCACCCCTCCACTTT.

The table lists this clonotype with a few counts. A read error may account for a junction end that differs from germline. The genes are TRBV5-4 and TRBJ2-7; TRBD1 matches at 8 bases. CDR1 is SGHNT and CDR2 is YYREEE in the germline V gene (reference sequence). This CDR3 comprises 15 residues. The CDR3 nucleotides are TGCGCCAGCAGTTATCGACAGGGGCGTCACAATGAGCAGTACTTC. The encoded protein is CASSYRQGRHNEQYF.

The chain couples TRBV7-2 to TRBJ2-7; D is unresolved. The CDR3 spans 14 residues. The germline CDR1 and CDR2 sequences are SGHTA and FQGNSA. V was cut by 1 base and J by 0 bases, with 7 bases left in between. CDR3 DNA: TGTGCCAGCAGCTTAGACTACCTCTCCTACGAGCAGTACTTC. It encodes CASSLDYLSYEQYF.

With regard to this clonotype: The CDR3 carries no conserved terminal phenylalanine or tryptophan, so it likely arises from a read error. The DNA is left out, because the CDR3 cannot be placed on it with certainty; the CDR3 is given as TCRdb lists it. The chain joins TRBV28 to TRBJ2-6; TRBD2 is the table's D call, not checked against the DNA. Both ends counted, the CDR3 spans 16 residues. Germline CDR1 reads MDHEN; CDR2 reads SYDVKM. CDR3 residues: CASRATGLGYGYTFGS.

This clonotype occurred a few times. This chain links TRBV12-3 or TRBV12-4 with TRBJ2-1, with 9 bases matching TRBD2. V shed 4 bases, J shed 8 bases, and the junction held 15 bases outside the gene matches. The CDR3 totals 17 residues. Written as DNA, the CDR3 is TGTGCCAGCAGTTCTCCAAGAGCGGGAGGCTCAGGGGATGAGCAGTTCTTC. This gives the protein CASSSPRAGGSGDEQFF.

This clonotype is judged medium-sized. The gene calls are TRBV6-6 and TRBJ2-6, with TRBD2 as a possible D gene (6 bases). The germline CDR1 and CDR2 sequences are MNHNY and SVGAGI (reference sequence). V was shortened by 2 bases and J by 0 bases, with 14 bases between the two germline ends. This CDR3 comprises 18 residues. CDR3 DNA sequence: TGTGCCAGCAGTTACAGTTCGGGGGTCGGCTCTGGGGCCAACGTCCTGACTTTC. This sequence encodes CASSYSSGVGSGANVLTF.

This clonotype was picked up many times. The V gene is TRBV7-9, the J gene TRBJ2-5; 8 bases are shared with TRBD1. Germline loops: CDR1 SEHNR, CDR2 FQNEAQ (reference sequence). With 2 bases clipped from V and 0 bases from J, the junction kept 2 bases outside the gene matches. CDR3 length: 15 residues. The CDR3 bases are TGTGCCAGCAGCTTACAGGGGGCTTACCAAGAGACCCAGTACTTC. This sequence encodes CASSLQGAYQETQYF.

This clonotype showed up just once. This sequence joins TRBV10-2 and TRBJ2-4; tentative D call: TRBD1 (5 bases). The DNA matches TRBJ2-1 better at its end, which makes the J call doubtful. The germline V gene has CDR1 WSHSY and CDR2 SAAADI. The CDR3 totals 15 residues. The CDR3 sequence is CASSETQGPQETQFF. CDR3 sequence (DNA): TGCGCCAGCAGTGAGACTCAGGGTCCACAAGAGACCCAGTTCTTC.

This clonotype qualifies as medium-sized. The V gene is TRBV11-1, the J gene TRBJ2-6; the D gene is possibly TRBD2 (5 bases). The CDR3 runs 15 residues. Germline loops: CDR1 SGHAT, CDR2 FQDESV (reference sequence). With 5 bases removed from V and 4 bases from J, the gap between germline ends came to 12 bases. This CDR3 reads CASSAGLPGANVLTF. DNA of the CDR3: TGTGCCAGCAGCGCCGGACTGCCGGGGGCCAACGTCCTGACTTTC.

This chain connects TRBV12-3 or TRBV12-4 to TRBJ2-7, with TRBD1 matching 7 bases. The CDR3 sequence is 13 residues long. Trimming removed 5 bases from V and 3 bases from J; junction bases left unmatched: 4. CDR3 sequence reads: CASSKTGLYEQYF. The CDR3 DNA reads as TGTGCCAGCAGTAAGACAGGGCTCTACGAGCAGTACTTC.

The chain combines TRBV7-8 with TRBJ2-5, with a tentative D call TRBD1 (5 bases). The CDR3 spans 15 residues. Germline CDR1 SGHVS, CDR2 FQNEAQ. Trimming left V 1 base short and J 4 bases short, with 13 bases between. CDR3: CASSLGAGRRETQYF. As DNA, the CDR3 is TGTGCCAGCAGCTTAGGGGCAGGGCGACGAGAGACCCAGTACTTC.

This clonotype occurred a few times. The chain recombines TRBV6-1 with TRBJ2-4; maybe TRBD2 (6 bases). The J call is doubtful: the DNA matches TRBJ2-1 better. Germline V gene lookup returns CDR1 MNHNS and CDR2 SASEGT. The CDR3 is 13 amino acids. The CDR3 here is CASSEGPGDEQFF. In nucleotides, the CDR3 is TGTGCCAGCAGTGAAGGACCGGGAGATGAGCAGTTCTTC.

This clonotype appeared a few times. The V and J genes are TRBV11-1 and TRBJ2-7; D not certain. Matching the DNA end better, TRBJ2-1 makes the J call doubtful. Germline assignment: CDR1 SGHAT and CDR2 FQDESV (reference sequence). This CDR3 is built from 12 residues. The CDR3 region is CASSLPDNEQFF. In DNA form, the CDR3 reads TGTGCCAGCAGCTTACCCGACAATGAGCAGTTCTTC.

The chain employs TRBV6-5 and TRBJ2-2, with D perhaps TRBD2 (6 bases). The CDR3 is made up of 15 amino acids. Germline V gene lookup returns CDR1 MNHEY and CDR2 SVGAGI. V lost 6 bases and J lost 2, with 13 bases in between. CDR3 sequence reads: CASRRAGQNTGELFF. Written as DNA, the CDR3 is TGTGCCAGCAGAAGGGCGGGGCAAAACACCGGGGAGCTGTTTTTT.

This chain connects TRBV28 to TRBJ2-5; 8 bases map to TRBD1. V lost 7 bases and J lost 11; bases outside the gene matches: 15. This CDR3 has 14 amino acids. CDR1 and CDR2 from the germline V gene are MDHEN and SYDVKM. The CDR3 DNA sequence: TGTGCCAGCATTAGTGACAGGGGATTCGGGGAGCAGTACTTC. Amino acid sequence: CASISDRGFGEQYF.

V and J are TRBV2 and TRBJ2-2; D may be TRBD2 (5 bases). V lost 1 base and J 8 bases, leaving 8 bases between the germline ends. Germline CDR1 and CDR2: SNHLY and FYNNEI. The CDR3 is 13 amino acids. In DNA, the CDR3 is TGTGCCAGCAGTGAAGGGAGGAGGGGGGAGCTGTTTTTT. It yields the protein CASSEGRRGELFF.

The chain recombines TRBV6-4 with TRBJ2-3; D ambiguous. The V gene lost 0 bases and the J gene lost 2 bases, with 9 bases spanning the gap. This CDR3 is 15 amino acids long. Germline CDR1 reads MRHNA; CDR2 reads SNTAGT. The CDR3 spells CASSDSPEHTDTQYF. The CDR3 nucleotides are TGTGCCAGCAGTGACTCCCCGGAACACACAGATACGCAGTATTTT.

DNA for the CDR3: TGTGCCAGCCAAGACGGGACAGGGGGCCTTGAAGCTTTCTTT. It codes for CASQDGTGGLEAFF. The genes are TRBV7-6 and TRBJ1-1; 12 bases align to TRBD1. The V gene's germline CDR1 is SGHVS and CDR2 FNYEAQ. The CDR3 consists of 14 residues. With 8 bases clipped from V and 7 bases from J, the junction kept 8 bases outside the gene matches.

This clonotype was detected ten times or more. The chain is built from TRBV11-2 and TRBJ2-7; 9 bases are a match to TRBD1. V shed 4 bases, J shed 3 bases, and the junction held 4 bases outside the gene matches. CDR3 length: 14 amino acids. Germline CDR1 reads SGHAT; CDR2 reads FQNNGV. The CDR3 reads CASSSGQGHYEQYF. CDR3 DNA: TGTGCCAGCAGCTCCGGACAGGGGCACTACGAGCAGTACTTC.

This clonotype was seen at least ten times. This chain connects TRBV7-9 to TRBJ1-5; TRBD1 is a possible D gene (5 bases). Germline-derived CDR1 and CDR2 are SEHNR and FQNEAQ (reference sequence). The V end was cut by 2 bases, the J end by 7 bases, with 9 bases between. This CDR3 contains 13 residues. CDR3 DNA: TGTGCCAGCAGCTTACAGGGCGAGCAGCCCCAGCATTTT. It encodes CASSLQGEQPQHF. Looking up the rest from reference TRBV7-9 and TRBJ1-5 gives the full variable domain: DTGVSQNPRHKITKRGQNVTFRCDPISEHNRLYWYRQTLGQGPEFLTYFQNEAQLEKSRLLSDRFSAERPKGSFSTLEIQRTEQGDSAMYLCASSLQGEQPQHFGDGTRLSIL.

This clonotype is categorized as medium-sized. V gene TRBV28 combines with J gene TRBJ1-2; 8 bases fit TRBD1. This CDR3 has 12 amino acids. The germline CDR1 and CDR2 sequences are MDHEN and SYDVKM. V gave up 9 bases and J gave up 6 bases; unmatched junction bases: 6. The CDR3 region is CASYDRGHGYTF. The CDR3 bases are TGTGCCAGTTATGACAGGGGCCATGGCTACACCTTC.

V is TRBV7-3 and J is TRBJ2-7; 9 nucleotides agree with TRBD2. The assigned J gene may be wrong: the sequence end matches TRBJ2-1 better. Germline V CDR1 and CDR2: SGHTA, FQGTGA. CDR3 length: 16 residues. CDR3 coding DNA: TGTGCCAGCAGCTTATCTAGCGGGAAACCCTACAATGAGCAGTTCTTC. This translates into CASSLSSGKPYNEQFF.

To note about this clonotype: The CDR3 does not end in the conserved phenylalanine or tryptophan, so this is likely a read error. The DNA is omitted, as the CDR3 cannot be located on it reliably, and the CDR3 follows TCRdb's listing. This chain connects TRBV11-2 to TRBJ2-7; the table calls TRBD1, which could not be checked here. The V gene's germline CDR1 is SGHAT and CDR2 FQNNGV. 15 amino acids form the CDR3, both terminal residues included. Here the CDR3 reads CASSPGQDYGYTFGS.